Below are 10 T cell receptor beta chains sequenced from a single sample in a study of blood T cell repertoires in COVID-19. Profiled with immunoSEQ multiplex PCR; TCRdb holds only in-frame clones, not every one. The table has some 78,000 clones, more than 80% seen once. Sequencing was carried out using peripheral blood. The receptor set was obtained from a middle-aged man with active or convalescent COVID-19.

This clone was counted between two and nine times. The J gene is TRBJ2-2, the V gene TRBV19; D remains ambiguous. Germline lookup yields CDR1 LNHDA and CDR2 SQIVND (reference sequence). Trimming shortened V by 1 base and J by 0 bases, and 9 bases separated the two germline ends. The CDR3 covers 16 residues. The CDR3 spells CASSIVGTANTGELFF. CDR3 DNA sequence: TGTGCCAGTAGTATAGTTGGCACCGCGAACACCGGGGAGCTGTTTTTT.

The chain couples TRBV12-3 or TRBV12-4 to TRBJ2-5; 7 nucleotides agree with TRBD1. With V trimmed by 4 bases and J by 5 bases, 4 bases remained unmatched. The CDR3 contains 13 residues. The CDR3 DNA reads TGTGCCAGCAGTTACAGGGGCACGGAGACCCAGTACTTC. This codes for CASSYRGTETQYF.

The chain combines TRBV4-2 with TRBJ1-4; 9 bases are a match to TRBD1. Germline values: CDR1 LGHNA, CDR2 YNFKEQ. The CDR3 runs 17 residues. Trimming removed 1 base from V and 4 bases from J; junction bases left unmatched: 7. The CDR3 loop reads CASSQVGTGSFNEKLFF. The CDR3 DNA sequence: TGTGCCAGCAGCCAAGTTGGGACAGGGTCATTTAATGAAAAACTGTTTTTT.

The chain links TRBV18 to TRBJ2-2, with D tentatively TRBD1 (6 bases). The CDR3 spans 16 residues. Looked up from germline, CDR1 is KGHSH and CDR2 is LQKENI. V lost 0 bases, J lost 3 bases, and 11 bases lay in between. In DNA, the CDR3 is TGTGCCAGCTCACCACCCGGGACACCACACACCGGGGAGCTGTTTTTT. Translation gives CASSPPGTPHTGELFF.

This clone was counted a single time. V gene TRBV11-3 combines with J gene TRBJ2-3; 8 nucleotides match TRBD1. Germline values: CDR1 SGHNT, CDR2 YENEEA. V trimming: 8 bases; J trimming: 3 bases; junction bases outside the gene matches: 4. CDR3 length: 13 amino acids. CDR3 in amino acids: CASQGQGTDTQYF. The CDR3 bases are TGTGCCAGCCAAGGACAGGGTACAGATACGCAGTATTTT. The full variable domain, with the rest looked up from reference TRBV11-3 and TRBJ2-3, is EAGVVQSPRYKIIEKKQPVAFWCNPISGHNTLYWYLQNLGQGPELLIRYENEEAVDDSQLPKDRFSAERLKGVDSTLKIQPAELGDSAVYLCASQGQGTDTQYFGPGTRLTVL.

This clone has only one observation. The chain recombines TRBV11-2 with TRBJ2-5; D is ambiguous. The CDR3 spans 14 residues. Germline CDR1 is SGHAT and CDR2 is FQNNGV. V lost 1 base and J lost 3, with 9 bases in between. The CDR3 DNA sequence: TGTGCCAGCAGCTTAGCGTACAACAAAGAGACCCAGTACTTC. Protein sequence: CASSLAYNKETQYF.

This chain connects TRBV21-1 to TRBJ1-5; the DNA was not compared with TRBD1, the D call given in the table. TRBV21-1 is a recognized pseudogene. The CDR3 length is 17 residues. CDR3 sequence (DNA): TGTGCCAGCAGCGTCCGGGACAGGGTCTATCGCAATCAGCCCCAGCATTTT. The encoded protein is CASSVRDRVYRNQPQHF.

This chain joins TRBV6-5 and TRBJ1-2; D is undetermined. With 0 bases removed from V and 4 bases from J, the gap between germline ends came to 12 bases. The length of the CDR3 is 15 residues. Germline V gives CDR1 MNHEY, CDR2 SVGAGI. CDR3 nucleotides: TGTGCCAGCAGTTACTCGCGGTCCTCGGTCTATGGCTACACCTTC. As protein: CASSYSRSSVYGYTF.

The chain employs TRBV25-1 and TRBJ2-2; 8 bases fit TRBD1. The length of the CDR3 is 16 residues. Losses at the gene ends were 1 base for V and 1 base for J; bases not matched to a gene: 2. CDR1 is MGHDK, CDR2 SYGVNS, per germline. As DNA, the CDR3 is TGTGCCAGCAGTGAATTCGGACAGGGGAACACCGGGGAGCTGTTTTTT. Encoded protein: CASSEFGQGNTGELFF.

The chain has TRBV19 and TRBJ2-5; tentatively, D is TRBD1 (5 bases). The germline V gene has CDR1 LNHDA and CDR2 SQIVND (reference sequence). The CDR3 has 14 residues. The V end was cut by 3 bases, the J end by 1 base, with 9 bases between. The CDR3 sequence: CASSMGRTQETQYF. The CDR3 bases are TGTGCCAGTAGTATGGGGCGGACCCAAGAGACCCAGTACTTC.